Listed here are 10 T cell receptor beta chains from one sample, sequenced in a study of blood T cell repertoires in COVID-19. TCRdb keeps only in-frame clones here, not all; method: immunoSEQ multiplex PCR. This sample has almost 350,000 clones, with more than 70% found just once. Sequenced sample: peripheral blood. All receptors come from a woman aged 55-75 years with COVID-19, enrolled during active disease.

This sequence joins TRBV19 and TRBJ1-1; D may be TRBD1 (6 bases). The CDR3 runs 13 residues. Trimming took 6 bases from V and 2 from J, leaving 10 bases between them. CDR1 LNHDA and CDR2 SQIVND come from the germline V gene (reference sequence). The CDR3 DNA is TGTGCCAGTAGAAAACAGGGCAACACTGAAGCTTTCTTT. It specifies CASRKQGNTEAFF. Complete variable domain (other parts from reference TRBV19 and TRBJ1-1): DGGITQSPKYLFRKEGQNVTLSCEQNLNHDAMYWYRQDPGQGLRLIYYSQIVNDFQKGDIAEGYSVSREKKESFPLTVTSAQKNPTAFYLCASRKQGNTEAFFGQGTRLTVV.

This rearrangement joins TRBV7-6 to TRBJ2-7, with D tentatively TRBD2 (6 bases). This CDR3 has 13 amino acids. Deletions cut 3 bases from V and 13 bases from J, with 19 bases between. Germline CDR1 SGHVS, CDR2 FNYEAQ. The CDR3 nucleotides read TGTGCCAGCAGCTTCCCCCTCGGCGGGACGGATTACTTC. Translating it yields CASSFPLGGTDYF.

This rearrangement joins TRBV10-2 to TRBJ1-5; 8 bases are shared with TRBD1. From germline, CDR1 is WSHSY and CDR2 SAAADI. After removal of 6 bases from V and 2 bases from J, the junction contained 6 bases not matched to a gene. The length of the CDR3 is 15 residues. The DNA for the CDR3 is TGCGCCAGCAGGGAGGACAGGGCCGGCAATCAGCCCCAGCATTTT. Translating it yields CASREDRAGNQPQHF.

This chain joins TRBV6-5 and TRBJ1-6; 9 bases line up with TRBD1. Germline CDR1 reads MNHEY; CDR2 reads SVGAGI. J lost 7 bases, V lost 6 bases, and 4 bases had no gene match. CDR3 length: 14 amino acids. The CDR3 spells CASSRGQGNSPLHF. CDR3 DNA sequence: TGTGCCAGCAGCCGCGGACAGGGGAATTCACCCCTCCACTTT.

This rearrangement joins TRBV6-1 to TRBJ2-1; TRBD1 aligns across 10 bases. CDR3 length: 16 amino acids. After removal of 4 bases from V and 5 bases from J, the junction contained 8 bases not matched to a gene. Germline CDR1 is MNHNS and CDR2 is SASEGT. CDR3 loop: CASSGRGQGLDNEQFF. Written as DNA, the CDR3 is TGTGCCAGCAGTGGCCGGGGACAGGGGTTAGACAATGAGCAGTTCTTC.

This chain uses TRBV5-6 with TRBJ1-4, with a possible D match to TRBD1 (5 bases). This CDR3 spans 14 amino acids. Trimming took off 0 bases at V and 8 bases at J, with 11 bases between the two ends. Germline V gene sequence: CDR1 SGHDT, CDR2 YYEEEE. The CDR3 region is CASSLGPGGEKLFF. The CDR3 DNA reads as TGTGCCAGCAGCTTGGGACCCGGGGGGGAAAAACTGTTTTTT.

This chain links TRBV5-1 with TRBJ1-1; TRBD1 is a possible D gene (5 bases). The length of the CDR3 is 15 residues. Trimming took off 4 bases at V and 4 bases at J, with 17 bases between the two ends. CDR1 is SGHRS, CDR2 YFSETQ, per germline. The CDR3, as DNA: TGCGCCAGCAGCATAACAGGTCCCCCGGGCACTGAAGCTTTCTTT. This gives the protein CASSITGPPGTEAFF.

V usage is TRBV7-8 and J usage is TRBJ1-2; no clear D gene. Trimming cost V 6 bases and J 10 bases, with 18 bases left between them. Germline values: CDR1 SGHVS, CDR2 FQNEAQ. There are 13 residues in the CDR3. The CDR3 bases are TGTGCCAGCAGAGGAACGGGAACCGACCACTACACCTTC. Translated: CASRGTGTDHYTF.

V is TRBV2 and J is TRBJ2-7; tentative D call: TRBD2 (7 bases). The germline V and J ends were trimmed by 5 bases and 6 bases, with 11 bases remaining between them. This CDR3 spans 12 amino acids. The V gene's germline CDR1 is SNHLY and CDR2 FYNNEI. In DNA form, the CDR3 reads TGTGCCAGCAGTAGCGGGACACTCGAGCAGTACTTC. The encoded protein is CASSSGTLEQYF.

This clone is a singleton in its sample. The chain uses TRBV6-5 and TRBJ1-5, with D unclear. Germline CDR1 and CDR2: MNHEY and SVGAGI. The CDR3 has 13 amino acids. The V gene lost 7 bases and the J gene lost 0 bases, with 7 bases spanning the gap. DNA for the CDR3: TGTGCCAGCAACCGACTTAGCAATCAGCCCCAGCATTTT. This sequence encodes CASNRLSNQPQHF.